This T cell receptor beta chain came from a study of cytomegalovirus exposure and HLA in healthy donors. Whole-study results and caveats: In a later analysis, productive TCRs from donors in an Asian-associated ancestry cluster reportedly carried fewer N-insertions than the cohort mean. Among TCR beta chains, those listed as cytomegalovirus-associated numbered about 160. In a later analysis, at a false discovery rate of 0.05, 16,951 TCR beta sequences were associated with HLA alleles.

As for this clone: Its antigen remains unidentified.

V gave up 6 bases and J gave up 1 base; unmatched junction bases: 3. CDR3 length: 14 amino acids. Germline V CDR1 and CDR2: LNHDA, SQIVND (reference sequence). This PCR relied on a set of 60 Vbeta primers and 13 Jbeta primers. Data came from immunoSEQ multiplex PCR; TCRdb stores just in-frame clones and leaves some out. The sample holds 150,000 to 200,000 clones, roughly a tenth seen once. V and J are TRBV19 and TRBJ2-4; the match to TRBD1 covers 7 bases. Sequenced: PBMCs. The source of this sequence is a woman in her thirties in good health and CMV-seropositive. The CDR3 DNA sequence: TGTGCCAGTAGGGAACAGGGGGCCAAAAACATTCAGTACTTC. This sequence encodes CASREQGAKNIQYF.